This TCR beta chain was sequenced for a study of cytomegalovirus exposure and HLA in healthy donors. CDR3 length: 18 amino acids. Trimming cost V 3 bases and J 3 bases; bases outside gene matches: 14. Germline CDR1 reads KGHSH; CDR2 reads LQKENI. The PCR ran on 60 Vbeta and 13 Jbeta primers. Measured with immunoSEQ multiplex PCR; TCRdb has only the in-frame clones, and not every one. The data show fewer than 200,000 clones, 82% seen once. What was sequenced was PBMCs. The chain combines TRBV18 with TRBJ1-5; 7 nucleotides line up with TRBD1. This TCR derives from a girl aged 2 to 9 in good health and CMV-seropositive. CDR3 region: CASSPLGVRGHDNQPQHF. Here the CDR3 DNA reads TGTGCCAGCTCACCCCTCGGAGTAAGGGGGCATGACAATCAGCCCCAGCATTTT.